The T cell receptor (beta chain) described here comes from a study of cytomegalovirus exposure and HLA in healthy donors. A multiplex PCR was run with 60 Vbeta primers and 13 Jbeta primers. The data were produced by immunoSEQ multiplex PCR, yet TCRdb's version contains in-frame clones alone and is incomplete. In the table there are 90,000 to 150,000 clones, around four fifths of which are singletons. The sequencing sample was made of PBMCs. This receptor was obtained from a man in his forties or fifties in good health and CMV-seronegative.

The CDR3 DNA follows: TGTGCCAGCAGTTTGGCCGGGACAAGGTATGGCTACACCTTC. It translates to CASSLAGTRYGYTF. The V call is TRBV28, the J call TRBJ1-2, with a tentative D call TRBD1 (6 bases). CDR3 length: 14 amino acids. The V end was cut by 3 bases, the J end by 5 bases, with 13 bases between. The germline CDR1 and CDR2 sequences are MDHEN and SYDVKM.